Sequencing of this TCR beta chain was carried out in a study of blood T cell repertoires in COVID-19. Study background: Sample material is recorded as cDNA or gDNA derived from T cells, B-cell-depleted T cells, or PBMCs.

V lost 5 bases to trimming and J lost 2 bases; unmatched junction nucleotides: 6. Looked up from germline, CDR1 is MNHEY and CDR2 is SVGAGI. The CDR3 extends over 14 amino acids. Authors' data handling: Amplification with reference gene primers provided the estimates of nucleated cell counts. Produced via immunoSEQ multiplex PCR; TCRdb's table is partial and in-frame only. V, J and clone size are those of that table, while D and trimming were read from the DNA. The data hold 100,000 to 150,000 clones, with about 72% observed a single time. The sequence came from a woman in her 70s with acute or convalescent COVID-19. Sequenced: peripheral blood. This chain uses TRBV6-5 with TRBJ2-7; 7 nucleotides agree with TRBD2. The CDR3 protein is CASSRASGTYEQYF. The CDR3 DNA follows: TGTGCCAGCAGTAGGGCTAGCGGTACCTACGAGCAGTACTTC.